This T cell receptor beta chain emerged from a study of blood T cell repertoires in COVID-19. Study background: Material from acute and convalescent COVID-19 was sourced from the United States, Italy and Spain. Sources were T cells, B-cell-depleted T cells, or PBMCs; the material itself was cDNA or gDNA.

V lost 6 bases and J lost 2; bases outside the gene matches: 9. The CDR3 is 17 residues long. Germline-derived CDR1 and CDR2 are SNHLY and FYNNEI. As processed by the authors: For nucleated cells, counts were estimated from reference gene primer amplification. Profiled with immunoSEQ multiplex PCR; TCRdb holds only in-frame clones, not every one. V and J calls and clone size are those listed in that table; D and trimming were worked out from the DNA. The table shows about 42,000 clones, with around 88% occurring only once. Sequenced material: peripheral blood. J is TRBJ2-2 and V is TRBV2; 10 bases agree with TRBD2. The source is a human donor in a cohort sampled during active COVID-19. CDR3 residues: CASSLGSGGANTGELFF. In nucleotides, the CDR3 is TGTGCCAGCAGCCTCGGGAGCGGGGGGGCCAACACCGGGGAGCTGTTTTTT.